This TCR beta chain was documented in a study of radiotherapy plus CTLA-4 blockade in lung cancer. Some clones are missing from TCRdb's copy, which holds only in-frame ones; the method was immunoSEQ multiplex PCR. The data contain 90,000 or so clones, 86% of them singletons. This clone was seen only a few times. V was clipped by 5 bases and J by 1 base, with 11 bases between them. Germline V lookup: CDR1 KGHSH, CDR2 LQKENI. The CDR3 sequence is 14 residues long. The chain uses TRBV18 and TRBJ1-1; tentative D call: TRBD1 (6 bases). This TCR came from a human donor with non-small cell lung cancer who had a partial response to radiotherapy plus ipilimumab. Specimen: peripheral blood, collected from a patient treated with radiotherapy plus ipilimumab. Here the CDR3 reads CASSGGQANTEAFF. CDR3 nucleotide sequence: TGTGCCAGCTCAGGGGGACAAGCGAACACTGAAGCTTTCTTT.